These 27 T cell receptor beta chains came from one sample sequenced in a study of blood T cell repertoires in COVID-19 (dated by TCRdb to about 2020). Libraries were made using the immunoSEQ multiplex PCR assay. Drawn from immuneACCESS, this table holds only the in-frame rearrangements with V and J called that TCRdb kept. Clones are partly lost; checked studies trace under half to an unresolved V gene and leave the rest unexplained. Present in this sample are around 120,000 clones, 60% to 85% of which were seen just once. The ten largest make up 5% to 7.5% of the sample. Sample: peripheral blood. Receptor source: a man in his 70s with acute or convalescent COVID-19.

The rearrangement uses TRBV7-3 and TRBJ2-3, with TRBD2 identical over 11 bases. This CDR3 is built from 16 residues. Germline-derived CDR1 and CDR2 are SGHTA and FQGTGA. V dropped 5 bases and J dropped 5; count of bases not matched to a gene: 9. CDR3: CASSRGTSGRGDTQYF. The DNA of the CDR3 is TGTGCCAGCAGCCGCGGGACTAGCGGAAGAGGAGATACGCAGTATTTT. The whole variable domain, remainder taken from reference TRBV7-3 and TRBJ2-3, is GAGVSQTPSNKVTEKGKYVELRCDPISGHTALYWYRQSLGQGPEFLIYFQGTGAADDSGLPNDRFFAVRPEGSVSTLKIQRTERGDSAVYLCASSRGTSGRGDTQYFGPGTRLTVL.

V gene TRBV29-1 combines with J gene TRBJ2-3; 11 bases agree with TRBD1. After removal of 4 bases from V and 3 bases from J, the junction contained 9 bases not matched to a gene. CDR1 SQVTM and CDR2 ANQGSEA come from the germline V gene. This CDR3 region has 16 residues. This chain's CDR3 is CSVGRSGTGGTDTQYF. Here the CDR3 DNA reads TGCAGCGTTGGGAGGTCCGGGACAGGGGGGACAGATACGCAGTATTTT.

This chain links TRBV4-2 with TRBJ2-7, with a tentative D call TRBD1 (5 bases). Germline CDR1 and CDR2: LGHNA and YNFKEQ. CDR3 size: 17 residues. Trimming cost V 1 base and J 3 bases, with 19 bases left between them. This CDR3 is CASSQAWARVNFYEQYF. The CDR3 DNA reads as TGTGCCAGCAGCCAAGCATGGGCCAGGGTAAATTTCTACGAGCAGTACTTC.

This clone was seen a few times. The rearrangement links TRBV6-5 to TRBJ1-5, with a possible D match to TRBD1 (5 bases). Germline-derived CDR1 and CDR2 are MNHEY and SVGAGI. The CDR3 is 15 amino acids. V dropped 5 bases and J dropped 3 bases, with 14 bases sitting between them. The CDR3 nucleotides read TGTGCCAGCAGTATTGACAGTCAATTCAATCAGCCCCAGCATTTT. This encodes CASSIDSQFNQPQHF.

CDR3 sequence (DNA): TGTGCCAGCAGTGTTACTATCCAAAACATTCAGTACTTC. Its translation is CASSVTIQNIQYF. The V and J genes are TRBV2 and TRBJ2-4; D is undetermined. The CDR3 totals 13 residues. Germline lookup yields CDR1 SNHLY and CDR2 FYNNEI. Trimming left V 4 bases short and J 5 bases short, with 9 bases between. The full variable domain, in which reference TRBV2 and TRBJ2-4 provide the parts outside the CDR3, is EPEVTQTPSHQVTQMGQEVILRCVPISNHLYFYWYRQILGQKVEFLVSFYNNEISEKSEIFDDQFSVERPDGSNFTLKIRSTKLEDSAMYFCASSVTIQNIQYFGAGTRLSVL.

The chain couples TRBV5-1 to TRBJ1-1, with D possibly matching TRBD1 (5 bases). Germline loops: CDR1 SGHRS, CDR2 YFSETQ. V lost 0 bases, J lost 7 bases, and 10 bases lay in between. The CDR3 spans 13 residues. CDR3 sequence: CASSLDLGLEAFF. The CDR3 nucleotides read TGCGCCAGCAGCTTGGATTTGGGACTTGAAGCTTTCTTT.

The rearrangement joins TRBV5-4 to TRBJ2-3; D remains unclear. Germline CDR1 and CDR2: SGHNT and YYREEE (reference sequence). The germline V and J ends were trimmed by 5 bases and 2 bases, with 18 bases remaining between them. This CDR3 spans 16 amino acids. Written as DNA, the CDR3 is TGTGCCAGCAGGCTAGGAGTCCCCGGAGACACAGATACGCAGTATTTT. This gives the protein CASRLGVPGDTDTQYF.

The chain carries TRBV7-2 and TRBJ2-5, with 7 bases that match TRBD2. Germline V gives CDR1 SGHTA, CDR2 FQGNSA. The CDR3 extends over 15 amino acids. V dropped 4 bases and J dropped 2; count of bases not matched to a gene: 7. The CDR3 spells CASSSGRVTQETQYF. The CDR3 DNA reads as TGTGCCAGCAGCTCTGGGAGGGTAACTCAAGAGACCCAGTACTTC. Full variable domain (rest looked up from reference TRBV7-2 and TRBJ2-5): GAGVSQSPSNKVTEKGKDVELRCDPISGHTALYWYRQSLGQGLEFLIYFQGNSAPDKSGLPSDRFSAERTGGSVSTLTIQRTQQEDSAVYLCASSSGRVTQETQYFGPGTRLLVL.

The chain uses TRBV6-5 and TRBJ1-1; no clear D. The CDR3 loop spans 14 amino acids. V lost 0 bases and J 6 bases, leaving 11 bases between the germline ends. Germline loops: CDR1 MNHEY, CDR2 SVGAGI. The CDR3 loop is CASSYSTGYPEAFF. CDR3 coding DNA: TGTGCCAGCAGTTACTCGACGGGGTACCCTGAAGCTTTCTTT.

J is TRBJ1-1 and V is TRBV12-3 or TRBV12-4; D gene unclear. CDR3 length: 13 amino acids. V was pared by 2 bases and J by 4 bases, with 8 bases between. CDR3 DNA: TGTGCCAGCAGTTTAAACGGAGGCACTGAAGCTTTCTTT. Protein sequence: CASSLNGGTEAFF.

This chain joins TRBV7-2 and TRBJ2-1; tentatively, D is TRBD2 (5 bases). Trimming cost V 3 bases and J 0 bases, with 9 bases left between them. The CDR3 consists of 15 residues. Germline CDR1 SGHTA, CDR2 FQGNSA. CDR3 protein: CASSFAGSSYNEQFF. CDR3 DNA sequence: TGTGCCAGCAGCTTCGCGGGTAGCTCCTACAATGAGCAGTTCTTC.

The gene calls are TRBV28 and TRBJ1-2; TRBD1 might be the D (5 bases). The germline V and J ends were trimmed by 2 bases and 4 bases, with 11 bases remaining between them. This CDR3 contains 14 residues. Germline CDR1 and CDR2: MDHEN and SYDVKM. The CDR3 loop is CASSLRGGGYGYTF. DNA of the CDR3: TGTGCCAGCAGTTTACGTGGGGGGGGCTATGGCTACACCTTC.

The V and J genes are TRBV29-1 and TRBJ2-2, with D unclear. CDR1 and CDR2 (germline): SQVTM, ANQGSEA. Trimming cost V 2 bases and J 4 bases, with 8 bases left between them. CDR3 length equals 13 residues. The CDR3 region has the DNA TGCAGCGTTGAACTACAGATCACCGGGGAGCTGTTTTTT. Its protein is CSVELQITGELFF.

The genes are TRBV28 and TRBJ2-7; 10 bases fit TRBD2. V lost 4 bases, J lost 5 bases, and 8 bases stayed unmatched. Germline V gene data show CDR1 as MDHEN and CDR2 as SYDVKM. The CDR3 runs to 15 residues. The CDR3 loop reads CASSSLAGAMNEQYF. DNA for the CDR3: TGTGCCAGCAGTTCTCTAGCGGGAGCTATGAACGAGCAGTACTTC.

This CDR3 reads CSVRGQVQETQYF. CDR3 DNA: TGCAGCGTGCGCGGGCAGGTACAAGAGACCCAGTACTTC. V is TRBV29-1 and J is TRBJ2-5, with D possibly being TRBD2 (5 bases). V dropped 6 bases and J dropped 2 bases, with 13 bases sitting between them. The CDR3 length is 13 residues. From germline, CDR1 is SQVTM and CDR2 ANQGSEA.

The V call is TRBV5-1, the J call TRBJ2-3; 10 positions match TRBD2. CDR3 length: 19 residues. Trimming removed 1 base from V and 0 bases from J; junction bases left unmatched: 11. Germline CDR1 SGHRS, CDR2 YFSETQ. The chain's CDR3 is CASSLSLAGGHWSTDTQYF. CDR3 nucleotides: TGCGCCAGCAGCTTGTCGTTAGCGGGGGGCCATTGGAGCACAGATACGCAGTATTTT.

The chain couples TRBV15 to TRBJ2-7, with 12 bases lining up with TRBD1. After removal of 3 bases from V and 4 bases from J, the junction contained 1 base not matched to a gene. The CDR3 has 14 residues. Per germline, CDR1 LNHNV and CDR2 YYDKDF (reference sequence). Here the CDR3 DNA reads TGTGCCACCAGCAGGGGACAGGGGGCATACGAGCAGTACTTC. As protein: CATSRGQGAYEQYF.

V and J are TRBV24-1 and TRBJ1-5; 7 bases are shared with TRBD1. After removal of 12 bases from V and 5 bases from J, the junction contained 9 bases not matched to a gene. The CDR3 runs to 13 residues. Per the germline V gene, CDR1 is KGHDR and CDR2 is SFDVKD. Here the CDR3 reads CASQGSLDQPQHF. CDR3 DNA sequence: TGTGCCTCACAGGGGAGTTTGGATCAGCCCCAGCATTTT.

The chain has TRBV7-2 and TRBJ1-4; D is unresolved. CDR3 length: 16 amino acids. Trimming cost V 5 bases and J 0 bases, with 13 bases left between them. Germline V CDR1 and CDR2: SGHTA, FQGNSA. Written as DNA, the CDR3 is TGTGCCAGCAGCCCCTGGAGCGATACAACTAATGAAAAACTGTTTTTT. It codes for CASSPWSDTTNEKLFF.

The chain has TRBV5-1 and TRBJ2-3; TRBD1 might be the D (5 bases). Germline V gene data show CDR1 as SGHRS and CDR2 as YFSETQ. The CDR3 consists of 14 residues. The V end was cut by 1 base, the J end by 4 bases, with 10 bases between. The CDR3 sequence is CASSLQGGADTQYF. CDR3 coding DNA: TGCGCCAGCAGCTTGCAGGGTGGCGCAGATACGCAGTATTTT.

V is TRBV7-6 and J is TRBJ2-1, with 9 bases that match TRBD2. V was pared by 5 bases and J by 9 bases, with 11 bases of the junction left unmatched. CDR1 SGHVS and CDR2 FNYEAQ come from the germline V gene. This CDR3 region has 15 residues. CDR3 DNA sequence: TGTGCCAGCAGCCCAGCGGGGGGCGGACGAGTTGAGCAGTTCTTC. This translates into CASSPAGGGRVEQFF.

The J gene is TRBJ2-1, the V gene TRBV27, with D possibly matching TRBD1 (6 bases). Germline V gene data show CDR1 as MNHEY and CDR2 as SMNVEV (reference sequence). The CDR3 covers 14 residues. Trimming shortened V by 5 bases and J by 7 bases, and 15 bases separated the two germline ends. CDR3 nucleotide sequence: TGTGCCAGCAGTCCCAGGGGCCCCGATAATGAGCAGTTCTTC. It yields the protein CASSPRGPDNEQFF.

This chain connects TRBV2 to TRBJ2-1; 9 bases line up with TRBD2. CDR1 and CDR2 (germline): SNHLY, FYNNEI. The ends lost 8 bases at V and 4 bases at J; junction bases unmatched: 6. The length of the CDR3 is 14 residues. As DNA, the CDR3 is TGTGCCAGCGGCGGACTAGCGCGGTACAATGAGCAGTTCTTC. Translated: CASGGLARYNEQFF.

The gene calls are TRBV2 and TRBJ2-7; 7 bases fit TRBD2. In germline, CDR1 is SNHLY, CDR2 FYNNEI. The trim removed 8 bases at V and 4 bases at J, leaving 11 bases unmatched. This CDR3 has 14 residues. The CDR3 loop reads CASDPGQGLYEQYF. Written as DNA, the CDR3 is TGTGCCAGCGACCCGGGGCAGGGACTATACGAGCAGTACTTC.

This clone was detected only once. The J gene is TRBJ2-7, the V gene TRBV15, with 7 bases lining up with TRBD2. V was pared by 6 bases and J by 7 bases, with 12 bases of the junction left unmatched. The CDR3 extends over 14 amino acids. Germline V gene sequence: CDR1 LNHNV, CDR2 YYDKDF (reference sequence). The CDR3 nucleotides are TGTGCCACCAGACCCACGGCGCAGGGAGGGGAGCAGTACTTC. It specifies CATRPTAQGGEQYF.

On this clone itself: Other DNA sequences in this sample translate to the same CDR3. The chain couples TRBV7-2 to TRBJ2-7; 10 bases align to TRBD2. The trim removed 3 bases at V and 2 bases at J, leaving 1 base unmatched. From germline, CDR1 is SGHTA and CDR2 FQGNSA. This CDR3 comprises 14 residues. In DNA, the CDR3 is TGTGCCAGCAGCTTTCTAGCGGGGGCCTACGAGCAGTACTTC. As protein: CASSFLAGAYEQYF.

In this sample, this clone turned up a few times. This chain uses TRBV10-3 with TRBJ1-1; D gene ambiguous. Germline V lookup: CDR1 ENHRY, CDR2 SYGVKD. V lost 10 bases and J lost 0, with 6 bases in between. The CDR3 has 11 residues. CDR3 residues: CATTMNTEAFF. The CDR3 DNA sequence: TGTGCCACAACAATGAACACTGAAGCTTTCTTT.